This record concerns one T cell receptor (beta chain) sequence. The target antigen is unknown. Repertoires were generated with immunoSEQ multiplex PCR, while TCRdb's copy carries only in-frame clones and drops some. The sample yields 90,000 to 120,000 clones, about 92% seen once. CDR1 is SEHNR, CDR2 FQNEAQ, per germline (reference sequence). Trimming removed 5 bases from V and 1 base from J; junction bases left unmatched: 3. This CDR3 has 15 amino acids. These data come from a study of T cell responses to AZD1222 COVID-19 vaccine. Second-dose intervals near 4 or 12 weeks were combined. Whole-study findings and limits: Nearly half of spike-specific TCRs reportedly go after variant regions that carry no mutations. Elevations in Spike-specific TCR breadth and depth followed administration of two AZD1222 doses.

The starting material was peripheral blood, obtained 28 days after the second AZD1222 dose. The V call is TRBV7-9, the J call TRBJ1-5, with 9 positions matching TRBD1. The receptor's source is an adult who received the AZD1222 COVID-19 vaccine. The CDR3 here is CASSGQGLSNQPQHF. CDR3 DNA: TGTGCCAGCAGCGGACAGGGGTTGAGCAATCAGCCCCAGCATTTT. Drawing the rest from reference TRBV7-9 and TRBJ1-5, the complete variable domain is DTGVSQNPRHKITKRGQNVTFRCDPISEHNRLYWYRQTLGQGPEFLTYFQNEAQLEKSRLLSDRFSAERPKGSFSTLEIQRTEQGDSAMYLCASSGQGLSNQPQHFGDGTRLSIL.